This T cell receptor beta chain is drawn from a study of cytomegalovirus exposure and HLA in healthy donors. Study results and caveats: Certain indistinguishable V segments, among them TRBV6-2 and TRBV6-3, were excluded. Cytomegalovirus status, reportedly, was diagnosed with high specificity and sensitivity by the classifier.

Primers included in the PCR were 60 Vbeta and 13 Jbeta primers. The table came from immunoSEQ multiplex PCR; TCRdb's copy has only in-frame clones and leaves some out. Altogether about 160,000 clones are present, 79% being singletons, with the ten largest covering 2.1%. V was pared by 5 bases and J by 4 bases, with 4 bases of the junction left unmatched. The CDR3 is made up of 15 amino acids. CDR1 is SGHVS and CDR2 is FQNEAQ in the germline V gene. Note on this clone: Its antigen is currently unknown.

The chain uses TRBV7-8 and TRBJ2-1; 11 bases agree with TRBD2. The sequence derives from a man aged 40-49 years in good health and CMV-seronegative. The sequenced material came from PBMCs. In DNA, the CDR3 is TGTGCCAGCAGCAAACTAGCGGGGGCGTACAATGAGCAGTTCTTC. Encoded protein: CASSKLAGAYNEQFF. Full variable domain (remainder filled in from reference TRBV7-8 and TRBJ2-1): GAGVSQSPRYKVAKRGQDVALRCDPISGHVSLFWYQQALGQGPEFLTYFQNEAQLDKSGLPSDRFFAERPEGSVSTLKIQRTQQEDSAVYLCASSKLAGAYNEQFFGPGTRLTVL.